The 5 T cell receptor beta chains below all came from one sample that was sequenced in a study of blood T cell repertoires in COVID-19 (TCRdb year 2020). The receptor library was made with the immunoSEQ multiplex PCR assay. In TCRdb, the immuneACCESS table is reduced to in-frame sequences with V and J assigned. These tables do not hold every clone; where another copy was compared, an unresolved V gene accounts for under half, and the others remain unexplained. The sample has tens of thousands of clones on record, over 65% of them singletons. Clones ranked in the top ten supply approximately 40% of the sample. The sample comprised peripheral blood. These receptors were taken from a woman aged 70-85 years with acute or convalescent COVID-19.

This clone appeared once. This rearrangement joins TRBV9 to TRBJ1-6; D remains unclear. The CDR3 covers 15 residues. V was cut by 2 bases and J by 8 bases, with 14 bases left in between. The germline V gene has CDR1 SGDLS and CDR2 YYNGEE. CDR3 in amino acids: CASSVSPSIDSPLHF. The CDR3 DNA is TGTGCCAGCAGCGTTAGCCCATCAATTGATTCACCCCTCCACTTT.

In its sample, this clone was seen a few times. This same CDR3 is encoded by further DNA sequences in the sample. The gene calls are TRBV7-3 and TRBJ1-1, with 8 bases that match TRBD1. Trimming cost V 2 bases and J 1 base; bases outside gene matches: 0. This CDR3 spans 14 amino acids. Germline V gene lookup returns CDR1 SGHTA and CDR2 FQGTGA. The CDR3 nucleotides read TGTGCCAGCAGCTTAGGGACAGGGAACACTGAAGCTTTCTTT. This sequence encodes CASSLGTGNTEAFF.

V usage is TRBV6-5 and J usage is TRBJ2-1; unclear D gene. With 8 bases removed from V and 0 bases from J, the gap between germline ends came to 8 bases. CDR1 is MNHEY and CDR2 is SVGAGI in the germline V gene. The CDR3 is 13 residues long. The CDR3 sequence is CASLINSYNEQFF. The CDR3 DNA sequence: TGTGCCAGCCTTATAAACTCCTACAATGAGCAGTTCTTC.

In this sample, this clone turned up a few times. The junction departs from germline at one end; a sequencing error may be responsible. V gene TRBV10-3 combines with J gene TRBJ2-2; D is perhaps TRBD1 (6 bases). This CDR3 has 15 residues. The germline CDR1 and CDR2 sequences are ENHRY and SYGVKD. CDR3 amino acids: CAITETGSSAGELFF. DNA for the CDR3: TGTGCCATCACTGAGACAGGTTCCAGTGCCGGGGAGCTGTTTTTT.

Concerning this clone itself: This sample also contains other DNA sequences that code for the same CDR3. The chain links TRBV27 to TRBJ1-6; weak D call: TRBD1 (5 bases). The CDR3 covers 14 residues. The ends were cut back, 2 bases at V and 4 bases at J, with 6 bases in the middle. Germline V gene lookup returns CDR1 MNHEY and CDR2 SMNVEV (reference sequence). The CDR3, as DNA: TGTGCCAGCAGTTTACGGGGGTATAATTCACCCCTCCACTTT. Residues: CASSLRGYNSPLHF.